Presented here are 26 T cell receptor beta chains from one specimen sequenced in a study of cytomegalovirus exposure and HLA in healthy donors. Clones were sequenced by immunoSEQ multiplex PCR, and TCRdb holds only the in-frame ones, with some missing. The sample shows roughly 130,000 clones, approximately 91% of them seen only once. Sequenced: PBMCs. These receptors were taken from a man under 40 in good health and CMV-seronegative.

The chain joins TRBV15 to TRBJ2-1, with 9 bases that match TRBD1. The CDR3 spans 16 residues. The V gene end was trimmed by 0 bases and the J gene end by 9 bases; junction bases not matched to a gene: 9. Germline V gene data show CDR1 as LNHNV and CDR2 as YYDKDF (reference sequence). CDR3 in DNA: TGTGCCACCAGCAGAGATAGGGCCGGGACAGGGTTTGAGCAGTTCTTC. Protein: CATSRDRAGTGFEQFF.

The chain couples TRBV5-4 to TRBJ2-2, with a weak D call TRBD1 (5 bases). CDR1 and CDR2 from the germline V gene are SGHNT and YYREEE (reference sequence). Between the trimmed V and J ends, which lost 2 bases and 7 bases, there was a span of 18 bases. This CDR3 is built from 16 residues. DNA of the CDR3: TGTGCCAGCAGCTTTGGAACGGAGAACGGACACGGGGAGCTGTTTTTT. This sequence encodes CASSFGTENGHGELFF.

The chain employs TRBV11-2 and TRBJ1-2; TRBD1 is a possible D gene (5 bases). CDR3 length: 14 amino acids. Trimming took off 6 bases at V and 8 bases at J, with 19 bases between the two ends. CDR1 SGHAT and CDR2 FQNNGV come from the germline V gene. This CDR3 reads CASRPGTKREGYTF. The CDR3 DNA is TGTGCCAGCAGACCAGGGACTAAAAGGGAAGGCTACACCTTC.

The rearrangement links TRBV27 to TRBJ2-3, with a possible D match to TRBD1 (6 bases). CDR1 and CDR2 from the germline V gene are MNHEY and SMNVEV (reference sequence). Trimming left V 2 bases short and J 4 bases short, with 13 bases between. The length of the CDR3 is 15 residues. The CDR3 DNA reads TGTGCCAGCAGTTTAATAGGGGGTTTCTCAGATACGCAGTATTTT. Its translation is CASSLIGGFSDTQYF.

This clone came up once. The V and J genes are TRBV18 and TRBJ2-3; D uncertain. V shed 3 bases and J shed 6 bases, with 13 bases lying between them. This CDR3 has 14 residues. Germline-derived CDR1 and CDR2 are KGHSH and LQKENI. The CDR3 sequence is CASSPPETGDTQYF. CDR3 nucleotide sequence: TGTGCCAGCTCACCGCCAGAGACCGGGGATACGCAGTATTTT.

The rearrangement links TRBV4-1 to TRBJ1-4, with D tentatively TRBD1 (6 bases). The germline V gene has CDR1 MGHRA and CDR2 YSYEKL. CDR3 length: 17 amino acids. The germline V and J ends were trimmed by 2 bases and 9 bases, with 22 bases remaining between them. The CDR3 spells CASSQPREGQFRQKLFF. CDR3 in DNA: TGCGCCAGCAGCCAACCCCGCGAGGGACAATTCCGGCAAAAACTGTTTTTT.

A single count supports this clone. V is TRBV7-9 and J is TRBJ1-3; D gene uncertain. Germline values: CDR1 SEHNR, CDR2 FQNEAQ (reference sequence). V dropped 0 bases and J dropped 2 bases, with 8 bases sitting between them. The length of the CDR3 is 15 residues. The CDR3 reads CASSLAGPTGNTIYF. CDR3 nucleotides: TGTGCCAGCAGCTTAGCTGGGCCCACTGGAAACACCATATATTTT.

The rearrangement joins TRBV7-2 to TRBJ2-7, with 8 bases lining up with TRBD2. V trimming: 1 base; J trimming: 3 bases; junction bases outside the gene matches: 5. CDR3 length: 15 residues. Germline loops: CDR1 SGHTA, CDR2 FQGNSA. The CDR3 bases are TGTGCCAGCAGCTTAGTGGCGGGAGGTGGCTACGAGCAGTACTTC. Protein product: CASSLVAGGGYEQYF.

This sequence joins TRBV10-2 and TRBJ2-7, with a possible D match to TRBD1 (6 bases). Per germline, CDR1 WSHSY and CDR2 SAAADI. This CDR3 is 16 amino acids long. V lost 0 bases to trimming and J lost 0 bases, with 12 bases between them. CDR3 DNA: TGCGCCAGCAGTGAGTCGATGGGGGACATCTCCTACGAGCAGTACTTC. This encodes CASSESMGDISYEQYF.

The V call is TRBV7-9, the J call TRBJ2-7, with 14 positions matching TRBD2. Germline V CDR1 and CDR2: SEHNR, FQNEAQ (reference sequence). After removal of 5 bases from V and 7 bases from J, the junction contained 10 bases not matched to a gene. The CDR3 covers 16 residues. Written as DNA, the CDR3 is TGTGCCAGCAGCGATAGGGGACTAGCGGGAGTGGGTGAGCAGTACTTC. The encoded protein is CASSDRGLAGVGEQYF.

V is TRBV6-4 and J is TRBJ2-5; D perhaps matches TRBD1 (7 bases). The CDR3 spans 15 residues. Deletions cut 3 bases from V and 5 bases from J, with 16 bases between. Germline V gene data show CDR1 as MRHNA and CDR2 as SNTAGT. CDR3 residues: CASSESTGRLETQYF. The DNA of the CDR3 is TGTGCCAGCAGTGAGTCGACAGGGAGGTTGGAGACCCAGTACTTC.

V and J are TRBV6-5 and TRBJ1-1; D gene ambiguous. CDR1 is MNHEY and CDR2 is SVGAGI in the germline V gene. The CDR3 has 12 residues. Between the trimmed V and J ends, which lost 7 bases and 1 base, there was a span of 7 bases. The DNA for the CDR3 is TGTGCCAGCATGGCGGGGAACACTGAAGCTTTCTTT. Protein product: CASMAGNTEAFF.

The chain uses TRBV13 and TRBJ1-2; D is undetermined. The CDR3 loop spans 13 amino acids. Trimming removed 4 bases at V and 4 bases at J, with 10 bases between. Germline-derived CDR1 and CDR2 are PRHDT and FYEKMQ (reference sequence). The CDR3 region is CASSSREGYGYTF. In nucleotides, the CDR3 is TGTGCCAGCAGCTCACGGGAGGGCTATGGCTACACCTTC.

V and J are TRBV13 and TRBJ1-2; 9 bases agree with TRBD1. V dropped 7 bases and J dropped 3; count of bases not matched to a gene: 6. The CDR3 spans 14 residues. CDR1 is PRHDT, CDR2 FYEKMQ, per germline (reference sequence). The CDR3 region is CASTYRGRDYGYTF. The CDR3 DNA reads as TGTGCCAGCACCTACAGGGGGCGAGACTATGGCTACACCTTC.

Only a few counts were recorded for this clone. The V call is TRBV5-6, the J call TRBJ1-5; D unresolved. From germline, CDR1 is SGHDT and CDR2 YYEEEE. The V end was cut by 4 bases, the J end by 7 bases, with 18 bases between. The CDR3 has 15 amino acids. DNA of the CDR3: TGTGCCAGCAGCCTGGGGTGGGGAGAGAACCAGCCCCAGCATTTT. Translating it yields CASSLGWGENQPQHF.

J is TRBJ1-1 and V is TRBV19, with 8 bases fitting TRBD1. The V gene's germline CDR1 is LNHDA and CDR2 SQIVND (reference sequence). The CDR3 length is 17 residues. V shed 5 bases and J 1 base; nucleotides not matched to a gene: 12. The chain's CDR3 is CASSRTDREKGNTEAFF. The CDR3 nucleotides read TGTGCCAGTAGTCGAACGGACAGGGAAAAGGGGAACACTGAAGCTTTCTTT.

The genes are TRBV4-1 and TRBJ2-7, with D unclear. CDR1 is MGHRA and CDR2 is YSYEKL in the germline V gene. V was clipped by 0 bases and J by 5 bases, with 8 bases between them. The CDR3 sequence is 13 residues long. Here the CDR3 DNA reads TGCGCCAGCAGCCAAGATCCCAGGCACGAGCAGTACTTC. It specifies CASSQDPRHEQYF.

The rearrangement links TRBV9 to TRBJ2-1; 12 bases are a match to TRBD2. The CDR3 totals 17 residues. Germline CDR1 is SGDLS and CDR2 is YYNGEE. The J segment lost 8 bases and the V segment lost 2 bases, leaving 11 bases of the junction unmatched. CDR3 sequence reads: CASSVTSGRTLGDEQFF. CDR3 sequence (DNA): TGTGCCAGCAGCGTTACTAGCGGGAGGACCCTGGGGGATGAGCAGTTCTTC.

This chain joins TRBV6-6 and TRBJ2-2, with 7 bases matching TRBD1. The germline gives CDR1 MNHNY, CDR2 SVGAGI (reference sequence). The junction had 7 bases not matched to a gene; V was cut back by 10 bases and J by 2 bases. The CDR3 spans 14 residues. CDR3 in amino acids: CAMRQGQNTGELFF. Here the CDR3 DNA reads TGTGCCATGAGACAGGGACAAAACACCGGGGAGCTGTTTTTT.

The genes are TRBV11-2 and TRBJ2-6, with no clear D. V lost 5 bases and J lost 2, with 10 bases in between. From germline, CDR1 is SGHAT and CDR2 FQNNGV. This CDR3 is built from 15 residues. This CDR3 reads CASSRPGTGANVLTF. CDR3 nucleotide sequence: TGTGCCAGCAGCCGCCCAGGCACTGGGGCCAACGTCCTGACTTTC.

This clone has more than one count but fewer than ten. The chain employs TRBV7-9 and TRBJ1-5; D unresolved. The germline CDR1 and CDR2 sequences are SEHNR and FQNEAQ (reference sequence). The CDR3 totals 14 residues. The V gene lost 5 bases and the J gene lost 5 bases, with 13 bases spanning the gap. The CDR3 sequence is CASSLGPSHQPQHF. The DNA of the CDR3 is TGTGCCAGCAGCCTTGGGCCCTCCCATCAGCCCCAGCATTTT.

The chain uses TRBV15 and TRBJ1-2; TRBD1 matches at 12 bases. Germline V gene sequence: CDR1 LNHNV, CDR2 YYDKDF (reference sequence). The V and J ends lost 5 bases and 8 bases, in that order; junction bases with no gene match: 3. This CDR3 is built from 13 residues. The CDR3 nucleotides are TGTGCCACCAGCGGGACAGGGGGCTTAGGCTACACCTTC. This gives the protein CATSGTGGLGYTF.

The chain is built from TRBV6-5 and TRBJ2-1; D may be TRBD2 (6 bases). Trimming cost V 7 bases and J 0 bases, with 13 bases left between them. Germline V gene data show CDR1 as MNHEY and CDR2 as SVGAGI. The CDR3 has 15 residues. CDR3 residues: CASTSPSVSYNEQFF. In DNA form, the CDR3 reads TGTGCCAGCACCTCCCCTAGCGTCTCCTACAATGAGCAGTTCTTC.

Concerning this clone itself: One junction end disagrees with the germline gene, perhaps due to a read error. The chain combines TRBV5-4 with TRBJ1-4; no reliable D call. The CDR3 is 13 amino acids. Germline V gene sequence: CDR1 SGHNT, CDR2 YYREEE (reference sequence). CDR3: CASSFGETQKLFF. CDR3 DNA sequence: TGTGCCAGCAGCTTCGGGGAGACCCAAAAGCTGTTTTTT.

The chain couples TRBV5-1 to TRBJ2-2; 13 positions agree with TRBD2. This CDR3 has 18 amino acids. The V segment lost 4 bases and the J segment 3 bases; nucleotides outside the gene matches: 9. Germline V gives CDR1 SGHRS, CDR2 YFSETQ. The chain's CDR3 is CASSLGLAGFPDTGELFF. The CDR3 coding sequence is TGCGCCAGCAGCCTGGGACTAGCGGGATTCCCGGACACCGGGGAGCTGTTTTTT.

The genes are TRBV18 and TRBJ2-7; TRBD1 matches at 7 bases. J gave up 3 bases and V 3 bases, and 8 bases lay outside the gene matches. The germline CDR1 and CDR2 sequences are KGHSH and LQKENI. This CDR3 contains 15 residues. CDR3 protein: CASSPIPGQNYEQYF. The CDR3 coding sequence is TGTGCCAGCTCACCCATACCGGGACAGAACTACGAGCAGTACTTC. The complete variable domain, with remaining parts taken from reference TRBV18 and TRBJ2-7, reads NAGVMQNPRHLVRRRGQEARLRCSPMKGHSHVYWYRQLPEEGLKFMVYLQKENIIDESGMPKERFSAEFPKEGPSILRIQQVVRGDSAAYFCASSPIPGQNYEQYFGPGTRLTVT.